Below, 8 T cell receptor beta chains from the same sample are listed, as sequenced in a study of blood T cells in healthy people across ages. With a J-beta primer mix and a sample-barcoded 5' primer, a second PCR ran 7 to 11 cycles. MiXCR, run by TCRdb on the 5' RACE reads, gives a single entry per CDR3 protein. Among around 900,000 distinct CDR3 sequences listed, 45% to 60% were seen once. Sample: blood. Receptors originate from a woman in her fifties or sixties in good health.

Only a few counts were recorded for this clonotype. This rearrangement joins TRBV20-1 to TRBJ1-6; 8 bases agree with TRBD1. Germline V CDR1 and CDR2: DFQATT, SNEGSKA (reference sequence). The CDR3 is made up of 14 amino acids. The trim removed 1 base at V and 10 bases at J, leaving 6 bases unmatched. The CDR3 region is CSARVDRVGSPLHF. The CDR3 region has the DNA TGCAGTGCTAGAGTGGACAGGGTTGGATCACCCCTCCACTTT.

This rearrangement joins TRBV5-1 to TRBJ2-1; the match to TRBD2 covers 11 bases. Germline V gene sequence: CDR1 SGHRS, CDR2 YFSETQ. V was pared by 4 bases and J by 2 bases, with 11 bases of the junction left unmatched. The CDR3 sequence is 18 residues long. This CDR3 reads CASSPIAGGNPPYNEQFF. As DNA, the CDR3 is TGCGCCAGCAGCCCTATAGCGGGAGGGAACCCACCCTACAATGAGCAGTTCTTC.

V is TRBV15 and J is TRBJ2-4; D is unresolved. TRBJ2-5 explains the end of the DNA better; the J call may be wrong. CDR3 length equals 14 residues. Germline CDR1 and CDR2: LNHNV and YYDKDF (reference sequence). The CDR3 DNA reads TGTGCCACCAGCAGAGAGCCAGGCGAGGAGACCCAGTACTTC. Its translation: CATSREPGEETQYF.

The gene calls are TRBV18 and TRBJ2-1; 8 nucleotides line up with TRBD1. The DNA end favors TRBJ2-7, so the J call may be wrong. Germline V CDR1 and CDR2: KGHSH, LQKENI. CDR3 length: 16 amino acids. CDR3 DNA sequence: TGTGCCAGCTCACCAGGGGACAGGAGCTCCTACAATGAGCAGTACTTC. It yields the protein CASSPGDRSSYNEQYF.

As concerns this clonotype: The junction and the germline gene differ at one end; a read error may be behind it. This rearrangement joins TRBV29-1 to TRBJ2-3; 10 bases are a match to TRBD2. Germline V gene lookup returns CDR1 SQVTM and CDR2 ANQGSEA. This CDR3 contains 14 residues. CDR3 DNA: TGCAGCGCTGGCGCTAGCGGGAGACCAGATGCGCAGTATTTT. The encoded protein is CSAGASGRPDAQYF.

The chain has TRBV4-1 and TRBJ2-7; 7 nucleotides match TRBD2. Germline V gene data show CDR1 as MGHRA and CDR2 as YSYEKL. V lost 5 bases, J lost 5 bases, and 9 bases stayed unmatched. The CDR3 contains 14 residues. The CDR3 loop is CASSSGTNLNEQYF. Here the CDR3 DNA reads TGCGCCAGCAGCTCAGGGACTAACCTAAACGAGCAGTACTTC.

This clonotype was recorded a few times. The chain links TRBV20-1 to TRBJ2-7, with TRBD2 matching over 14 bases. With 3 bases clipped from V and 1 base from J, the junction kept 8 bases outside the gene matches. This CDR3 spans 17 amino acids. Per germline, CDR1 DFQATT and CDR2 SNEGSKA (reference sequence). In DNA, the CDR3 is TGCAGTGCTAGGGGGACTAGCGGGAGCGGGGGGTCCTACGAGCAGTACTTC. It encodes CSARGTSGSGGSYEQYF.

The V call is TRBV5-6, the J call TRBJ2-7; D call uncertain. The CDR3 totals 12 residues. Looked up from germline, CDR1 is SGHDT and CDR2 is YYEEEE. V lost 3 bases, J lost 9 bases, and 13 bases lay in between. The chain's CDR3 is CASSSFQVRQYF. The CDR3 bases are TGTGCCAGCAGCTCTTTCCAGGTTCGGCAGTACTTC.